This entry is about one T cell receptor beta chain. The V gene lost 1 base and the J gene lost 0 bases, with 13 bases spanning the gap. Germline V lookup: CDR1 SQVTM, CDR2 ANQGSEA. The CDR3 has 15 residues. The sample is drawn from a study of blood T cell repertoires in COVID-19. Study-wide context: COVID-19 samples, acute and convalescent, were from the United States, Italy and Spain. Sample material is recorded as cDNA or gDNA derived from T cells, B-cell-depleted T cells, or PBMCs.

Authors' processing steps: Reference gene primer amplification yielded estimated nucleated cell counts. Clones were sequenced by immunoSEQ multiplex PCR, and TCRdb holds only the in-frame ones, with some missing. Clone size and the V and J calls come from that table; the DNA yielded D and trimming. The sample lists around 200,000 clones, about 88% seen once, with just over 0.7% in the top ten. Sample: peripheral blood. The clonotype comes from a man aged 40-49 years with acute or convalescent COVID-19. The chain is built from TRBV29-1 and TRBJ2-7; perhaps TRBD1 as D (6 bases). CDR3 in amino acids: CSVEGEWGPSYEQYF. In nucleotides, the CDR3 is TGCAGCGTTGAAGGGGAGTGGGGGCCCTCCTACGAGCAGTACTTC.